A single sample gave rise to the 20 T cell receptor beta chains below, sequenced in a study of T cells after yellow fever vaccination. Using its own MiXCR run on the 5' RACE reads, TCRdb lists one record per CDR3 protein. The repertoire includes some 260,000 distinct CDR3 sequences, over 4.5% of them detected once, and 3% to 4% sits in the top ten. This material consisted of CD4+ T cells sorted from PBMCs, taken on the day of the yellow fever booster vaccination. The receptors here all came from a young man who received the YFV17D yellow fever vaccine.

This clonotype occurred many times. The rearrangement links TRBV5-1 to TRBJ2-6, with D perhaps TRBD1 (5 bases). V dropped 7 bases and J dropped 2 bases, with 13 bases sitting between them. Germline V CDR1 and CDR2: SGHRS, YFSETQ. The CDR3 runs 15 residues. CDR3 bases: TGCGCCAGCTGGGGCAGGCTCGCTGGGGCCAACGTCCTGACTTTC. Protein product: CASWGRLAGANVLTF.

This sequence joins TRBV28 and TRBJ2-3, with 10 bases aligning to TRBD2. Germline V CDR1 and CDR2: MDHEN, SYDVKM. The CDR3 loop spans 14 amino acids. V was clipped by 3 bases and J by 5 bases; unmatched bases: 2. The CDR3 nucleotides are TGTGCCAGCAGTTTGACTAGCGGGCAAGATACGCAGTATTTT. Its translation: CASSLTSGQDTQYF.

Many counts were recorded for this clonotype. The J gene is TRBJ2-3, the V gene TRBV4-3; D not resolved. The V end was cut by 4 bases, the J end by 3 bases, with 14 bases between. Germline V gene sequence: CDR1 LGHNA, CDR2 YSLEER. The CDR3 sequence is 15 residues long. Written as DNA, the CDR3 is TGCGCCAGCAGCCTTCAAGGAAGTTTGACAGATACGCAGTATTTT. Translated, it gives CASSLQGSLTDTQYF.

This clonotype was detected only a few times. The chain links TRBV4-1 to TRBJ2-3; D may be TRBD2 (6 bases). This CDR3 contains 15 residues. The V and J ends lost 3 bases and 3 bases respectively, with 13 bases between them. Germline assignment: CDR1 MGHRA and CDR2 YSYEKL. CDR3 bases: TGCGCCAGCAGCCACTCGGGGGTGGGAACAGATACGCAGTATTTT. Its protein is CASSHSGVGTDTQYF.

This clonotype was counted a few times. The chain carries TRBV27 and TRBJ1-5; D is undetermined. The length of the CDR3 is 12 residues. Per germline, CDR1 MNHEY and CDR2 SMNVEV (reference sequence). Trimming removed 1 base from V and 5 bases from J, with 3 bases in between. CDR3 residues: CASSLYDQPQHF. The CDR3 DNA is TGTGCCAGCAGTTTATACGATCAGCCCCAGCATTTT.

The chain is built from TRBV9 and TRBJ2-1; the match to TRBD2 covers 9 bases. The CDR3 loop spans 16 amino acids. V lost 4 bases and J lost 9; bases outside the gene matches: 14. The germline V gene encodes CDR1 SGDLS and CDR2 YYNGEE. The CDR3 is CASSSSVAGVDSEQFF. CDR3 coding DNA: TGTGCCAGCAGCTCCTCGGTAGCGGGGGTGGACAGTGAGCAGTTCTTC.

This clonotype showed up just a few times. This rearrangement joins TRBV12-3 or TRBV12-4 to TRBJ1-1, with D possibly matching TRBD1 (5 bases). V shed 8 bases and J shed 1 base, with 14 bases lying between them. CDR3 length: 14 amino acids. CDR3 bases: TGTGCCAGCGGTCCGAGCAGGGCGAACACTGAAGCTTTCTTT. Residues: CASGPSRANTEAFF.

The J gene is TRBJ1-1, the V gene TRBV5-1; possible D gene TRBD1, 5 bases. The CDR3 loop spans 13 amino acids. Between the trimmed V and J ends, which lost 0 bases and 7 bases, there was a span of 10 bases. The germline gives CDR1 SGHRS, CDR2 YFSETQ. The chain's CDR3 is CASSLESGYEAFF. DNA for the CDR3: TGCGCCAGCAGCTTGGAGTCAGGGTATGAAGCTTTCTTT.

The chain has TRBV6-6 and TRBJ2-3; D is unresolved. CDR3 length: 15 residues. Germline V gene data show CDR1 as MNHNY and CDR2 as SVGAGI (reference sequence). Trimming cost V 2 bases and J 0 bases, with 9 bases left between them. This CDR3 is CASSYGPPSTDTQYF. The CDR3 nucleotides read TGTGCCAGCAGTTACGGTCCTCCGAGCACAGATACGCAGTATTTT.

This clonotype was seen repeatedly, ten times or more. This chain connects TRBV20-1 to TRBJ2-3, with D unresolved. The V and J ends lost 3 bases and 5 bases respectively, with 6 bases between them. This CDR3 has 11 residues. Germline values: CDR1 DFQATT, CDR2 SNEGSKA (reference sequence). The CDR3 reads CSASGGDTQYF. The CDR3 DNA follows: TGCAGTGCTAGCGGTGGAGATACGCAGTATTTT.

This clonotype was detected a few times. CDR3 loop: CASSLSPGTGGNTIYF. The CDR3 nucleotides read TGTGCCAGCAGTTTATCACCCGGGACAGGGGGAAACACCATATATTTT. The J gene is TRBJ1-3, the V gene TRBV27, with 9 bases aligning to TRBD1. Unmatched junction bases numbered 4, after V lost 0 bases and J lost 4 bases. The germline gives CDR1 MNHEY, CDR2 SMNVEV (reference sequence). The CDR3 has 16 amino acids.

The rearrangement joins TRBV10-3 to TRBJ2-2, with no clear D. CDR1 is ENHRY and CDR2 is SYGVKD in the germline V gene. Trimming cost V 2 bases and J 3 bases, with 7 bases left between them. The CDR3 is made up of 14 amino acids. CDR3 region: CAISEKADTGELFF. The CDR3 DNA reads TGTGCCATCAGTGAGAAAGCAGACACCGGGGAGCTGTTTTTT.

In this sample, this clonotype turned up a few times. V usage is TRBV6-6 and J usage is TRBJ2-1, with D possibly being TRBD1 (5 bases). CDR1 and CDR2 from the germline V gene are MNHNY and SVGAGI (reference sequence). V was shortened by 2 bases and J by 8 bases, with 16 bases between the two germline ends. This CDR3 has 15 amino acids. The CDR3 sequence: CASSYRYRLVDEQFF. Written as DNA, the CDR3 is TGTGCCAGCAGTTACCGATACAGGCTGGTCGATGAGCAGTTCTTC.

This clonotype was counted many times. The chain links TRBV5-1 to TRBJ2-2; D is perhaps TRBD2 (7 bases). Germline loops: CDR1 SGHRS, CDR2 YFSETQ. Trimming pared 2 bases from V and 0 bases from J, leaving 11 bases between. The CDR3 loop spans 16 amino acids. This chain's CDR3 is CASSFGGGPNTGELFF. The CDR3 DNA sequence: TGCGCCAGCAGCTTCGGCGGGGGCCCGAACACCGGGGAGCTGTTTTTT. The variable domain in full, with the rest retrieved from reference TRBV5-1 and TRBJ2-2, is KAGVTQTPRYLIKTRGQQVTLSCSPISGHRSVSWYQQTPGQGLQFLFEYFSETQRNKGNFPGRFSGRQFSNSRSEMNVSTLELGDSALYLCASSFGGGPNTGELFFGEGSRLTVL.

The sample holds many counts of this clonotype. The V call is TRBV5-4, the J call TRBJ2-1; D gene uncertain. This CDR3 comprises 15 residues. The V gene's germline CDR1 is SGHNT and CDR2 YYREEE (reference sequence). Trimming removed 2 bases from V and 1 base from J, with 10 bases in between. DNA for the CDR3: TGTGCCAGCAGCTTTGTTGACCGGTCCTACAATGAGCAGTTCTTC. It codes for CASSFVDRSYNEQFF.

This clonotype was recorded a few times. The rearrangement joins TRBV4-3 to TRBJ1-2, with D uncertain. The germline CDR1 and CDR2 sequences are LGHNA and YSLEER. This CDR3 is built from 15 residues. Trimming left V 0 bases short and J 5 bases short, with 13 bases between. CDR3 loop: CASSQDFSRIYGYTF. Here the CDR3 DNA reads TGCGCCAGCAGCCAAGACTTCTCCAGGATTTATGGCTACACCTTC.

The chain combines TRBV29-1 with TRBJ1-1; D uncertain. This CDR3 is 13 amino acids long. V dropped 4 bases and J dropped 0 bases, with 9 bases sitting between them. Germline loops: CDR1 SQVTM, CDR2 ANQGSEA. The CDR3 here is CSVAHNMNTEAFF. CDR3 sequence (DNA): TGCAGCGTTGCTCACAACATGAACACTGAAGCTTTCTTT.

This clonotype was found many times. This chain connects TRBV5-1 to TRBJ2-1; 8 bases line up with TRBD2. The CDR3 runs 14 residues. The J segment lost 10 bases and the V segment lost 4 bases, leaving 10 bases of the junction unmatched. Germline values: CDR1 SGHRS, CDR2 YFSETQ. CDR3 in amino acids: CASSREAGVLEQFF. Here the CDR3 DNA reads TGCGCCAGCAGCCGCGAAGCGGGGGTTCTAGAGCAGTTCTTC.

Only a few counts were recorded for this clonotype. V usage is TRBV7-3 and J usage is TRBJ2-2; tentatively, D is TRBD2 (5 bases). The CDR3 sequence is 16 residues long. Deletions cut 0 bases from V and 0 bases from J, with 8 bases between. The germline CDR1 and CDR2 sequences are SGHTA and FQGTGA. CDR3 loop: CASSLTGVANTGELFF. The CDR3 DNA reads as TGTGCCAGCAGCTTAACGGGAGTAGCGAACACCGGGGAGCTGTTTTTT.

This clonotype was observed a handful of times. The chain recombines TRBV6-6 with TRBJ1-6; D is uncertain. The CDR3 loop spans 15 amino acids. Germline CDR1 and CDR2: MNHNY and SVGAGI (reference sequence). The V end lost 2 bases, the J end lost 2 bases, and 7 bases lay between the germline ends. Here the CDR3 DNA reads TGTGCCAGCAGTTACGGCAGGCCCTATAATTCACCCCTCCACTTT. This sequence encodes CASSYGRPYNSPLHF.